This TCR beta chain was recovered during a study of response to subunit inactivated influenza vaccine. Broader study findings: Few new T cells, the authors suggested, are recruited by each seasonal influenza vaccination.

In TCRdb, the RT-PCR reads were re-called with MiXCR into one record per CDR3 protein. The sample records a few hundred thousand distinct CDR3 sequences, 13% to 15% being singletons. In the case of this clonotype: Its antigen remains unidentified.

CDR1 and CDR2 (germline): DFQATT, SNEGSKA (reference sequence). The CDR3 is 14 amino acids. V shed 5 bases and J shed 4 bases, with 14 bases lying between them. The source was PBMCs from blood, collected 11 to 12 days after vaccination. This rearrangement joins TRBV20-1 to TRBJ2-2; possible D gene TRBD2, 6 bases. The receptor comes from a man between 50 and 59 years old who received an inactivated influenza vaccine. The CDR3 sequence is CSAVGSVGTGELFF. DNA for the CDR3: TGCAGTGCTGTCGGGAGCGTTGGCACCGGGGAGCTGTTTTTT.